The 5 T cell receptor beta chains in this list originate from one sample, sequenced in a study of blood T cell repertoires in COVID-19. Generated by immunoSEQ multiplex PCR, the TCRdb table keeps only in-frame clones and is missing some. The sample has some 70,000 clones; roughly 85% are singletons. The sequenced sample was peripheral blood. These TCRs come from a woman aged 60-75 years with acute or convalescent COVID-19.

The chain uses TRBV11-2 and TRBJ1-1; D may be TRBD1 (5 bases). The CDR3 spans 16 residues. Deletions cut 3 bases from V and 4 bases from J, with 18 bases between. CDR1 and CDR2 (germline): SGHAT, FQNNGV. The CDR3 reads CASSFFSSAGGTEAFF. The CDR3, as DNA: TGTGCCAGCAGCTTTTTCAGTAGTGCCGGGGGCACTGAAGCTTTCTTT.

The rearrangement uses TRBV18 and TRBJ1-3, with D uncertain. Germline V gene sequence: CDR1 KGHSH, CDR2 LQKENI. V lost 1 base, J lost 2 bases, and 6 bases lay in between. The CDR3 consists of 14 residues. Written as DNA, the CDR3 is TGTGCCAGCTCACCACGTACTACTGGAAACACCATATATTTT. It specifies CASSPRTTGNTIYF. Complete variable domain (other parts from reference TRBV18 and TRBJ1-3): NAGVMQNPRHLVRRRGQEARLRCSPMKGHSHVYWYRQLPEEGLKFMVYLQKENIIDESGMPKERFSAEFPKEGPSILRIQQVVRGDSAAYFCASSPRTTGNTIYFGEGSWLTVV.

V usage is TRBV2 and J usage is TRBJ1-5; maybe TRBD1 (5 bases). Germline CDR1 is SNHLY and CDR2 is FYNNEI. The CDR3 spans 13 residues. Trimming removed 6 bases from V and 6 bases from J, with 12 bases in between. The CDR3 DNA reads TGTGCCAGCAGGGAGGGGATTCCTCAGCCCCAGCATTTT. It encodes CASREGIPQPQHF.

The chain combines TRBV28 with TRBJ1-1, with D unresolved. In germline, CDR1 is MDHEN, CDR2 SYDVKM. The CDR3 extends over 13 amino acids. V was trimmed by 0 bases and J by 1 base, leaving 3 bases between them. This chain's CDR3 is CASSLWANTEAFF. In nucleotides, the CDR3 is TGTGCCAGCAGTTTATGGGCGAACACTGAAGCTTTCTTT.

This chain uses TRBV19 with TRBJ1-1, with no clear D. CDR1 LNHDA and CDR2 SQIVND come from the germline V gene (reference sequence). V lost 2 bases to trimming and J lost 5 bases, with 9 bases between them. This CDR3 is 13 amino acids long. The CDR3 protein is CASSIWRWTEAFF. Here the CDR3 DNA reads TGTGCCAGTAGTATATGGCGGTGGACTGAAGCTTTCTTT.